One sample yielded the 2 T cell receptor beta chains listed below, sequenced in a study of T cell responses to AZD1222 COVID-19 vaccine. Only in-frame clones appear in the TCRdb table, and some are missing; sequencing was by immunoSEQ multiplex PCR. The sample consists of approximately 77,000 clones, 80% to 90% of them appearing once. The sample in question was peripheral blood, obtained 28 days after the second AZD1222 dose. These receptors were collected from an adult who received the AZD1222 COVID-19 vaccine.

The CDR3 nucleotides read TGTGCCAGCAGCTTAACCCAAGAGACCCAGTACTTC. Its translation: CASSLTQETQYF. The V call is TRBV11-2, the J call TRBJ2-5; D is uncertain. The CDR3 is made up of 12 amino acids. The germline gives CDR1 SGHAT, CDR2 FQNNGV. The V end lost 2 bases, the J end lost 1 base, and 2 bases lay between the germline ends.

This clone came up once. V and J are TRBV13 and TRBJ1-2; the match to TRBD1 covers 9 bases. V lost 5 bases and J lost 5; bases outside the gene matches: 9. Germline values: CDR1 PRHDT, CDR2 FYEKMQ (reference sequence). The CDR3 has 15 residues. In nucleotides, the CDR3 is TGTGCCAGCAGCCTTCCGGGACAGGGTCTTTATGGCTACACCTTC. This translates into CASSLPGQGLYGYTF. Using reference TRBV13 and TRBJ1-2 for the parts outside the CDR3, the full variable domain is AAGVIQSPRHLIKEKRETATLKCYPIPRHDTVYWYQQGPGQDPQFLISFYEKMQSDKGSIPDRFSAQQFSDYHSELNMSSLELGDSALYFCASSLPGQGLYGYTFGSGTRLTVV.